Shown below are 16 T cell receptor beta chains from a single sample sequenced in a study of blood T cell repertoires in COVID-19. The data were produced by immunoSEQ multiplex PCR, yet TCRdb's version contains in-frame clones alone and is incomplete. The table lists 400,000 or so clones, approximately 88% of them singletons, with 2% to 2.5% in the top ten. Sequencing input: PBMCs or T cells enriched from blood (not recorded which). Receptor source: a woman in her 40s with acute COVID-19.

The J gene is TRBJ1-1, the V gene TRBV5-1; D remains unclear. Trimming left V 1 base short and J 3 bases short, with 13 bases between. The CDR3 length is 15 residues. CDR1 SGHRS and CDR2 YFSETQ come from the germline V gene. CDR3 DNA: TGCGCCAGCAGCTTGAGTGTTCCCGGTGACACTGAAGCTTTCTTT. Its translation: CASSLSVPGDTEAFF.

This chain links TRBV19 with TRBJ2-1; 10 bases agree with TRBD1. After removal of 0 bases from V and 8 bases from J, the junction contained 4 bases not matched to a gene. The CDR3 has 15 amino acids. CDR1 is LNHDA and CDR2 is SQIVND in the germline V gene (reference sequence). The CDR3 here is CASSIDRDRGYEQFF. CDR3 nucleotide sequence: TGTGCCAGTAGTATAGACCGGGACAGGGGCTATGAGCAGTTCTTC.

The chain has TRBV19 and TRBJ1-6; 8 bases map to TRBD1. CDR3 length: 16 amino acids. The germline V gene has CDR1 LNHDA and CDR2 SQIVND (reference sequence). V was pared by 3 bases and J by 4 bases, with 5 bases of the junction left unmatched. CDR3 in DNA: TGTGCCAGTAGTATCCGATGGGACAGGTATAATTCACCCCTCCACTTT. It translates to CASSIRWDRYNSPLHF. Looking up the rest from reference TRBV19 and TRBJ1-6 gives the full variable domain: DGGITQSPKYLFRKEGQNVTLSCEQNLNHDAMYWYRQDPGQGLRLIYYSQIVNDFQKGDIAEGYSVSREKKESFPLTVTSAQKNPTAFYLCASSIRWDRYNSPLHFGNGTRLTVT.

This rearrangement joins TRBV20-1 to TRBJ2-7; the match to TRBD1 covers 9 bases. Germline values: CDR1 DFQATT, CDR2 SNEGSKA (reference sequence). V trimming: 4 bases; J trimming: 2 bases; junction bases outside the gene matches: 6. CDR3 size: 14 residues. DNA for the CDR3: TGCAGTGCTACTGACAGGGGGTTTACCTACGAGCAGTACTTC. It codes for CSATDRGFTYEQYF.

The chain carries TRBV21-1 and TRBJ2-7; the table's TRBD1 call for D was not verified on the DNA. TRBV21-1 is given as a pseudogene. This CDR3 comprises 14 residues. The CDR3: CASRDRGTPYEQYF. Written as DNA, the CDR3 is TGTGCCAGCAGGGACAGGGGGACTCCCTACGAGCAGTACTTC.

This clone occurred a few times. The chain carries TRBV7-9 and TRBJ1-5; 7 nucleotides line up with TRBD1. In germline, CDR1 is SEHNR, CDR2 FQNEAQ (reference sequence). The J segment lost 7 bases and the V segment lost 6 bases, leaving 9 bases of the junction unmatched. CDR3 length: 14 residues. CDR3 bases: TGTGCCAGCAGTCTAGAGGGGGCGGCACAGCCCCAGCATTTT. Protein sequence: CASSLEGAAQPQHF. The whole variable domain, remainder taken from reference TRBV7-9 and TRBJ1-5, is DTGVSQNPRHKITKRGQNVTFRCDPISEHNRLYWYRQTLGQGPEFLTYFQNEAQLEKSRLLSDRFSAERPKGSFSTLEIQRTEQGDSAMYLCASSLEGAAQPQHFGDGTRLSIL.

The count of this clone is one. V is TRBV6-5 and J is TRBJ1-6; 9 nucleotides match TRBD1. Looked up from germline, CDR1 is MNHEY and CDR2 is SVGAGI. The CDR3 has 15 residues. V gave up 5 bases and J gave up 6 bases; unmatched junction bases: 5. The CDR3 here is CASSRPGQGNSPLHF. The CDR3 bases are TGTGCCAGCAGTCGACCGGGACAGGGTAATTCACCCCTCCACTTT.

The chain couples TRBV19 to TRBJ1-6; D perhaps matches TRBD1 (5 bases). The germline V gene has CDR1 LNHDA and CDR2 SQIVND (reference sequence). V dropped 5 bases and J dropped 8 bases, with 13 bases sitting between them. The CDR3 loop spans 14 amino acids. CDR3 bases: TGTGCCAGTAGTTGGGGCAGGGTAGATTCACCCCTCCACTTT. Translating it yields CASSWGRVDSPLHF.

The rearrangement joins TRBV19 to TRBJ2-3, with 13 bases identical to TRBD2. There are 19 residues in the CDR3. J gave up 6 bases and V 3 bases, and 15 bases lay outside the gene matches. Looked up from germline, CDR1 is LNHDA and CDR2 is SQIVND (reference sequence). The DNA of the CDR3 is TGTGCCAGTAGTATGCCCACCGTTCGACTAGCGGGGGGCCCGGATACGCAGTATTTT. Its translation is CASSMPTVRLAGGPDTQYF.

CDR3 nucleotides: TGTGCCAGTAAGATCGGACAGGGGGCTAGGGAGCAGTACTTC. Residues: CASKIGQGAREQYF. The chain uses TRBV6-5 and TRBJ2-7, with 11 bases fitting TRBD1. Unmatched junction bases numbered 11, after V lost 9 bases and J lost 7 bases. From germline, CDR1 is MNHEY and CDR2 SVGAGI. This CDR3 region has 14 residues.

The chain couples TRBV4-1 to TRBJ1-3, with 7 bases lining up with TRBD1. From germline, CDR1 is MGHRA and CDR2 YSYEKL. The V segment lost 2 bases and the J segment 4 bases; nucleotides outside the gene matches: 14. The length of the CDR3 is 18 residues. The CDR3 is CASSQPTGVTGAGNTIYF. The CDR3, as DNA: TGCGCCAGCAGCCAACCTACTGGGGTTACAGGGGCCGGAAACACCATATATTTT.

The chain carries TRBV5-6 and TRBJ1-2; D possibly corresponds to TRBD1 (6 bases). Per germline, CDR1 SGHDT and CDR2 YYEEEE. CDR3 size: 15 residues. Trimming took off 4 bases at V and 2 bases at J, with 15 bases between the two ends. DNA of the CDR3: TGTGCCAGCAGCCTCCGGGACACCCTAAACTATGGCTACACCTTC. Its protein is CASSLRDTLNYGYTF.

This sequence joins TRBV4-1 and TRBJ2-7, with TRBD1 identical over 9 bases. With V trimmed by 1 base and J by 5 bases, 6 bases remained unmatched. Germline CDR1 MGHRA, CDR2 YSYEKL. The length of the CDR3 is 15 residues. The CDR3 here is CASSQVGTGFDEQYF. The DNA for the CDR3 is TGCGCCAGCAGCCAAGTTGGGACAGGGTTTGACGAGCAGTACTTC.

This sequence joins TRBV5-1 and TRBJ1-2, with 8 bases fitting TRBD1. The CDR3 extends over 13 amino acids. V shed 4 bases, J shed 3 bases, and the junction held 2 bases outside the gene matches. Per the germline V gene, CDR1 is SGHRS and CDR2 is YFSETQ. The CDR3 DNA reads TGCGCCAGCAGCGAGGGACAGGACTATGGCTACACCTTC. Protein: CASSEGQDYGYTF. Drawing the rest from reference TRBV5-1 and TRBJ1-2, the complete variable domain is KAGVTQTPRYLIKTRGQQVTLSCSPISGHRSVSWYQQTPGQGLQFLFEYFSETQRNKGNFPGRFSGRQFSNSRSEMNVSTLELGDSALYLCASSEGQDYGYTFGSGTRLTVV.

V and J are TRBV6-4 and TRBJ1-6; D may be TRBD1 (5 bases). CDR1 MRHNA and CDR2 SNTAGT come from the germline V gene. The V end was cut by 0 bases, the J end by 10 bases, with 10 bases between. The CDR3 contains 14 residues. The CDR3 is CASSDSAGLSPLHF. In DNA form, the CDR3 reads TGTGCCAGCAGTGACTCGGCAGGGTTATCACCCCTCCACTTT.

CDR3: CASSLSRGGMRTYEQYF. DNA for the CDR3: TGTGCCAGCAGCTTATCCCGCGGGGGGATGAGAACCTACGAGCAGTACTTC. V and J are TRBV13 and TRBJ2-7, with 8 bases lining up with TRBD2. The CDR3 loop spans 17 amino acids. V dropped 2 bases and J dropped 2; count of bases not matched to a gene: 11. Germline V gene lookup returns CDR1 PRHDT and CDR2 FYEKMQ (reference sequence).